A single sample gave rise to the 18 T cell receptor beta chains below, sequenced in a study of type 1 and type 2 diabetes patients. Genomic DNA was the PCR template. Multiplex PCR with 30 forward and 13 reverse primers amplified the TCR beta CDR3. TCRdb ran MiXCR on the multiplex PCR reads and lists one entry per CDR3 protein. The sample consists of under 300,000 distinct CDR3 sequences, around 50% of them appearing once. The sequenced material came from peripheral blood mononuclear cells (PBMCs). The source of these receptors is a man younger than 35 with type 2 diabetes.

The J gene is TRBJ2-3, the V gene TRBV7-6; 8 bases align to TRBD2. Germline V CDR1 and CDR2: SGHVS, FNYEAQ. Trimming took 4 bases from V and 2 from J; bases not matched to a gene: 8. The CDR3 contains 16 residues. CDR3 residues: CASSSISGSVTDTQYF. CDR3 nucleotides: TGTGCCAGCAGCTCAATAAGCGGGAGCGTCACAGATACGCAGTATTTT. Full variable domain (rest looked up from reference TRBV7-6 and TRBJ2-3): GAGVSQSPRYKVTKRGQDVALRCDPISGHVSLYWYRQALGQGPEFLTYFNYEAQQDKSGLPNDRFSAERPEGSISTLTIQRTEQRDSAMYRCASSSISGSVTDTQYFGPGTRLTVL.

The V and J genes are TRBV5-1 and TRBJ2-5; 7 positions match TRBD2. Looked up from germline, CDR1 is SGHRS and CDR2 is YFSETQ. The CDR3 length is 16 residues. J gave up 2 bases and V 0 bases, and 7 bases lay outside the gene matches. The CDR3 nucleotides are TGCGCCAGCAGCTTGGCTCTAGCGGACTATCAAGAGACCCAGTACTTC. Its protein is CASSLALADYQETQYF. Supplemented by reference TRBV5-1 and TRBJ2-5, the full variable domain reads KAGVTQTPRYLIKTRGQQVTLSCSPISGHRSVSWYQQTPGQGLQFLFEYFSETQRNKGNFPGRFSGRQFSNSRSEMNVSTLELGDSALYLCASSLALADYQETQYFGPGTRLLVL.

The V and J genes are TRBV13 and TRBJ2-7, with D unresolved. The germline CDR1 and CDR2 sequences are PRHDT and FYEKMQ (reference sequence). Trimming took off 0 bases at V and 6 bases at J, with 6 bases between the two ends. The CDR3 runs to 12 residues. This CDR3 is CASSLGGTEQYF. CDR3 nucleotides: TGTGCCAGCAGCTTAGGCGGAACCGAGCAGTACTTC.

This clonotype was observed a single time. The chain couples TRBV28 to TRBJ2-7; 8 bases fit TRBD1. Germline V lookup: CDR1 MDHEN, CDR2 SYDVKM. This CDR3 region has 13 residues. V lost 5 bases to trimming and J lost 5 bases; unmatched junction nucleotides: 5. Written as DNA, the CDR3 is TGTGCCAGCAGTCCCAGGGGGCTCGACGAGCAGTACTTC. This gives the protein CASSPRGLDEQYF.

This chain uses TRBV6-1 with TRBJ2-7, with a possible D match to TRBD1 (6 bases). Germline V gene data show CDR1 as MNHNS and CDR2 as SASEGT. Trimming left V 0 bases short and J 6 bases short, with 18 bases between. CDR3 length equals 16 residues. CDR3 coding DNA: TGTGCCAGCAGTGAAGCCTTCTGGGACATCCGACGCGAGCAGTACTTC. Translated, it gives CASSEAFWDIRREQYF.

The rearrangement uses TRBV7-8 and TRBJ1-5; 9 nucleotides match TRBD1. Losses at the gene ends were 3 bases for V and 7 bases for J; bases not matched to a gene: 7. This CDR3 has 15 residues. Per the germline V gene, CDR1 is SGHVS and CDR2 is FQNEAQ. The CDR3 DNA sequence: TGTGCCAGCAGCTTTGGGACAGGGATCAAGCAGCCCCAGCATTTT. It translates to CASSFGTGIKQPQHF.

V and J are TRBV9 and TRBJ2-2; TRBD1 or TRBD2 may be the D gene (7 bases each). Germline assignment: CDR1 SGDLS and CDR2 YYNGEE. With 6 bases removed from V and 4 bases from J, the gap between germline ends came to 16 bases. This CDR3 is built from 15 residues. CDR3 loop: CASTGGTEFTGELFF. Written as DNA, the CDR3 is TGTGCCAGCACCGGGGGGACAGAGTTCACCGGGGAGCTGTTTTTT.

The rearrangement links TRBV20-1 to TRBJ1-1; D ambiguous. The CDR3 has 14 residues. V lost 5 bases to trimming and J lost 2 bases, with 15 bases between them. Germline CDR1 DFQATT, CDR2 SNEGSKA (reference sequence). In DNA, the CDR3 is TGCAGTGCTCCGACTATCTCCCTTAACACTGAAGCTTTCTTT. Translated, it gives CSAPTISLNTEAFF.

V gene TRBV27 combines with J gene TRBJ1-5, with D perhaps matching TRBD1 (6 bases). Deletions cut 6 bases from V and 4 bases from J, with 13 bases between. CDR1 MNHEY and CDR2 SMNVEV come from the germline V gene (reference sequence). The CDR3 runs to 14 residues. CDR3 sequence reads: CASSASRGNQPQHF. CDR3 sequence (DNA): TGTGCCAGCAGCGCCTCTAGGGGGAATCAGCCCCAGCATTTT.

The gene calls are TRBV5-4 and TRBJ2-3, with 12 bases lining up with TRBD2. There are 16 residues in the CDR3. The junction had 5 bases not matched to a gene; V was cut back by 4 bases and J by 2 bases. The germline V gene encodes CDR1 SGHNT and CDR2 YYREEE (reference sequence). CDR3 sequence: CASSGGLAGFTDTQYF. CDR3 DNA sequence: TGTGCCAGCAGCGGCGGACTAGCGGGGTTCACAGATACGCAGTATTTT. Full variable domain (rest looked up from reference TRBV5-4 and TRBJ2-3): ETGVTQSPTHLIKTRGQQVTLRCSSQSGHNTVSWYQQALGQGPQFIFQYYREEENGRGNFPPRFSGLQFPNYSSELNVNALELDDSALYLCASSGGLAGFTDTQYFGPGTRLTVL.

The rearrangement uses TRBV19 and TRBJ2-3; D might be TRBD1 or TRBD2, each matching 5 bases. Trimming pared 5 bases from V and 6 bases from J, leaving 18 bases between. Germline V gene lookup returns CDR1 LNHDA and CDR2 SQIVND (reference sequence). CDR3 length: 15 amino acids. The CDR3 DNA sequence: TGTGCCAGTAGTCTCCAGGTTACCGGGGCGGATACGCAGTATTTT. Translated, it gives CASSLQVTGADTQYF.

There are a few counts of this clonotype. The CDR3 coding sequence is TGTGCCAGCAGCCACGGGACAGGGAATTCACCCCTCCACTTT. It codes for CASSHGTGNSPLHF. V and J are TRBV13 and TRBJ1-6; 9 positions agree with TRBD1. V shed 5 bases, J shed 7 bases, and the junction held 3 bases outside the gene matches. The CDR3 is made up of 14 amino acids. The germline V gene has CDR1 PRHDT and CDR2 FYEKMQ (reference sequence).

This clonotype occurred a few times. With a much larger clone just one base away, this may be a read error. This sequence joins TRBV10-1 and TRBJ1-1; TRBD1 is a possible D gene (5 bases). The CDR3 length is 15 residues. Trimming stripped 4 bases from V and 9 bases from J, with 21 bases between. CDR1 is WNHNN, CDR2 SYGVQD, per germline (reference sequence). The CDR3 region is CASSGSGTKGTKAFF. The CDR3 bases are TGCGCCAGCAGTGGTTCCGGGACCAAAGGAACTAAAGCTTTCTTT.

The chain links TRBV6-6 to TRBJ2-6; D is ambiguous. Germline V gene lookup returns CDR1 MNHNY and CDR2 SVGAGI (reference sequence). V lost 11 bases, J lost 0 bases, and 14 bases lay in between. The CDR3 loop spans 15 amino acids. Here the CDR3 reads CAFLDPTSGANVLTF. The CDR3 DNA sequence: TGTGCCTTCTTAGACCCGACCTCTGGGGCCAACGTCCTGACTTTC.

The chain employs TRBV6-2 or TRBV6-3 and TRBJ1-1; tentative D call: TRBD1 (5 bases). V lost 0 bases, J lost 2 bases, and 13 bases lay in between. CDR3 size: 16 residues. Germline V CDR1 and CDR2: MNHEY, SVGEGT. The CDR3 DNA follows: TGTGCCAGCAGTTACTCGGGGCCGGTAGTTAACACTGAAGCTTTCTTT. Encoded protein: CASSYSGPVVNTEAFF.

This clonotype has only a few counts. J is TRBJ2-1 and V is TRBV6-1; D is undetermined. Per the germline V gene, CDR1 is MNHNS and CDR2 is SASEGT. The ends were cut back, 5 bases at V and 8 bases at J, with 13 bases in the middle. CDR3 length: 13 amino acids. CDR3 nucleotide sequence: TGTGCCAGCAGTACGGATAAGTCCCATGAGCAGTTCTTC. Residues: CASSTDKSHEQFF.

The chain is built from TRBV24-1 and TRBJ2-7, with D possibly called TRBD1 or TRBD2 (5 bases each). CDR3 size: 13 residues. Looked up from germline, CDR1 is KGHDR and CDR2 is SFDVKD. V was cut by 6 bases and J by 3 bases, with 11 bases left in between. The CDR3 region has the DNA TGTGCCACCAGTAAGGGACCGTACTACGAGCAGTACTTC. The encoded protein is CATSKGPYYEQYF.

This clonotype was seen many times. The genes are TRBV10-3 and TRBJ2-1; D gene uncertain. The CDR3 extends over 14 amino acids. Germline V CDR1 and CDR2: ENHRY, SYGVKD. V shed 7 bases and J shed 4 bases, with 14 bases lying between them. The CDR3 DNA is TGTGCCATCATGGGCGATAACGCTTACAATGAGCAGTTCTTC. Residues: CAIMGDNAYNEQFF.